These 26 T cell receptor beta chains were all obtained from the same sample, sequenced in a study of tumor-infiltrating lymphocytes in primary liver carcinoma. DNA and RNA were both co-extracted from around 20-30 mg of bulk tissue that had not been sorted. A primer in the constant region served to generate TCR beta cDNA from 500 ng of total RNA. It was through three nested multiplex PCR rounds of slightly modified ARM-PCR that TCR beta libraries arose. Amplification in the first two PCR rounds was performed using TRBV1-TRBV30 forward primers and a C-beta reverse primer for 9 to 11 cycles each. In TCRdb, the multiplex PCR reads were re-called with MiXCR into one record per CDR3 protein. The sample includes 90,000 to 150,000 distinct CDR3 sequences, around two thirds of them seen just once. Sequenced: liver tumor tissue from sampling region 1. Stated subset: tumor region T1, superior pole. The receptor set was obtained from a woman aged 60-75 years with primary liver carcinoma and hepatitis B virus infection.

This clonotype was counted at least ten times. The J gene is TRBJ2-3, the V gene TRBV4-2, with 7 bases that match TRBD2. This CDR3 is 16 amino acids long. V dropped 0 bases and J dropped 3; count of bases not matched to a gene: 6. Germline CDR1 and CDR2: LGHNA and YNFKEQ. CDR3: CASSQDRGSGTDTQYF. Written as DNA, the CDR3 is TGTGCCAGCAGCCAAGATCGGGGTAGCGGGACAGATACGCAGTATTTT.

Comment on this clonotype: A read error may be the cause here, since a much bigger clone is one base away. V is TRBV12-3 or TRBV12-4 and J is TRBJ1-2; no reliable D call. V was trimmed by 5 bases and J by 2 bases, leaving 12 bases between them. This CDR3 has 14 amino acids. The CDR3 loop is CASSTCFANYGYTF. The CDR3 nucleotides read TGTGCCAGCAGTACATGCTTCGCCAACTATGGCTACACCTTC.

In the case of this clonotype: This clone may be a read error of a much larger clone one base away. The V gene is TRBV6-5, the J gene TRBJ2-2; no firm D call. V gave up 2 bases and J gave up 6 bases, with 13 bases separating them. Germline-derived CDR1 and CDR2 are MNHEY and SVGAGI. The CDR3 contains 15 residues. The CDR3 DNA sequence: TGTGCCAGCAGTTACGGATGGAATCTCGCCGGGGAGCTGTTTTTT. Amino acid sequence: CASSYGWNLAGELFF.

This clonotype was recorded only once. Its ends do not fully match the called genes, so a read error is possible. The J gene is TRBJ2-7, the V gene TRBV5-1; D is unresolved. The CDR3 contains 13 residues. The germline CDR1 and CDR2 sequences are SGHRS and YFSETQ. The CDR3 loop is CASRRPETYEQYF. In nucleotides, the CDR3 is TGCGCAAGCAGACGACCGGAGACCTACGAGCAGTACTTC.

About this clonotype itself: Being one base from a much bigger clone, this may be a read error. The J gene is TRBJ2-7, the V gene TRBV10-2; D remains unclear. Germline V CDR1 and CDR2: WSHSY, SAAADI. This CDR3 has 12 residues. CDR3 DNA sequence: TGCACCAGCAGTGGACCGACATACGAGCAGTACTTC. Translating it yields CTSSGPTYEQYF.

This clonotype has just a few counts. The V gene is TRBV4-1, the J gene TRBJ2-1; 7 positions match TRBD2. V lost 0 bases to trimming and J lost 9 bases; unmatched junction nucleotides: 14. From germline, CDR1 is MGHRA and CDR2 YSYEKL. The CDR3 is 17 amino acids. The CDR3 protein is CASSQDTSVRGYAEQFF. In DNA, the CDR3 is TGCGCCAGCAGCCAAGATACTAGCGTGAGAGGGTATGCTGAGCAGTTCTTC.

About this clonotype: The conserved phenylalanine or tryptophan normally closing the CDR3 is absent here, so this likely arose from a read error. The V and J genes are TRBV11-2 and TRBJ2-3, with D maybe TRBD2 (7 bases). Germline CDR1 is SGHAT and CDR2 is FQNNGV. V was shortened by 4 bases and J by 12 bases, with 20 bases between the two germline ends. This CDR3 region has 14 residues. The DNA of the CDR3 is TGTGCCAGCAGCTCCGCGGGAGTAGGGGGTATACAGTATTCT. This encodes CASSSAGVGGIQYS.

To note about this clonotype: One junction end does not reproduce the germline sequence, and a read error may be involved. V gene TRBV11-2 combines with J gene TRBJ2-5, with TRBD2 matching 7 bases. CDR1 and CDR2 (germline): SGHAT, FQNNGV. This CDR3 region has 17 residues. The CDR3: CASSLGASGPLGETQCF. The CDR3 nucleotides are TGTGCCAGCAGCTTAGGGGCTAGCGGACCCCTAGGAGAGACCCAGTGCTTC.

Comments on this clonotype: One junction end disagrees with the germline gene, perhaps due to a read error. The rearrangement uses TRBV12-3 or TRBV12-4 and TRBJ2-4, with no clear D. The CDR3 is 17 amino acids. CDR3 region: CASSPPGWPGAKNVQYF. The CDR3, as DNA: TGTGCCAGCAGCCCCCCTGGATGGCCTGGAGCCAAAAACGTTCAGTACTTC.

Note on this clonotype: Germline is not matched at one junction end, which may reflect a read error. J is TRBJ2-3 and V is TRBV11-2; 8 bases align to TRBD2. Looked up from germline, CDR1 is SGHAT and CDR2 is FQNNGV. The CDR3 sequence is 17 residues long. CDR3 amino acids: CAGSSVAGLPSTDTQYF. In nucleotides, the CDR3 is TGTGCCGGCTCCTCGGTAGCGGGATTGCCTAGCACAGATACGCAATATTTT.

Many counts were recorded for this clonotype. The chain links TRBV11-2 to TRBJ2-1; 7 nucleotides match TRBD2. Germline CDR1 SGHAT, CDR2 FQNNGV. V lost 3 bases and J lost 2; bases outside the gene matches: 7. This CDR3 has 16 residues. The CDR3 nucleotides are TGTGCCAGCAGCTTGAAAGGAGCGGGACCCTACAATGAGCAGTTCTTC. It yields the protein CASSLKGAGPYNEQFF.

On this clonotype: At one boundary the junction diverges from the germline segment, which might be a read error. The V call is TRBV10-3, the J call TRBJ2-2, with D perhaps matching TRBD1 (6 bases). CDR1 and CDR2 from the germline V gene are ENHRY and SYGVKD. This CDR3 has 17 residues. CDR3 sequence: CTISDPSDRTNTGELFF. CDR3 coding DNA: TGTACCATCAGTGATCCGTCCGACAGGACGAACACTGGGGAGCTGTTTTTT.

With respect to this clonotype: The junction departs from germline at one end; a sequencing error may be responsible. The chain joins TRBV11-2 to TRBJ2-2; 7 nucleotides line up with TRBD1. There are 16 residues in the CDR3. In germline, CDR1 is SGHAT, CDR2 FQNNGV. The CDR3 DNA follows: TGTGCCAGCAGCGACGGACGCAACATGAACACAGGGGAGATGTTTTTT. Translation gives CASSDGRNMNTGEMFF.

Turning to this clonotype: This clone may be a read error of a much larger clone one base away. J is TRBJ1-2 and V is TRBV6-6; D is undetermined. Looked up from germline, CDR1 is MNHNY and CDR2 is SVGAGI (reference sequence). Trimming took off 8 bases at V and 0 bases at J, with 13 bases between the two ends. The CDR3 extends over 14 amino acids. The CDR3 here is CASYGAGSNYGYTF. CDR3 DNA: TGTGCCAGCTATGGTGCAGGCTCTAACTATGGCTACACCTTC.

The V gene is TRBV4-2, the J gene TRBJ2-3, with D perhaps matching TRBD2 (6 bases). V dropped 3 bases and J dropped 8 bases, with 24 bases sitting between them. Germline V gives CDR1 LGHNA, CDR2 YNFKEQ. This CDR3 is built from 17 residues. CDR3 sequence reads: CASSQDGARERVVTQYF. CDR3 DNA: TGTGCCAGCAGCCAGGACGGGGCCCGGGAGAGGGTAGTTACGCAGTATTTT.

This clonotype is judged hyperexpanded. An end of the junction differs from the germline gene, which may be a read error. The chain combines TRBV11-1 with TRBJ2-3; TRBD2 agrees at 7 bases. This CDR3 region has 14 residues. Germline CDR1 and CDR2: SGHAT and FQDESV (reference sequence). CDR3: CASSLRQRAGESHF. In DNA form, the CDR3 reads TGTGCCAGCAGCTTAAGGCAACGTGCGGGAGAGTCTCACTTT.

This clonotype was counted between two and nine times. A read error may explain this, as a much larger clone is one base away. The CDR3 does not close with the conserved phenylalanine or tryptophan, likely indicating a read error. This chain connects TRBV5-8 to TRBJ2-1; tentatively, D is TRBD1 or TRBD2 (5 bases each). In germline, CDR1 is SGHTS, CDR2 YDEGEE. V lost 0 bases to trimming and J lost 7 bases, with 14 bases between them. The CDR3 has 15 residues. The CDR3 coding sequence is TGTGCCAGCAGCTTGGGGGGCTGGGGGAGTAATGAGCAGTTCCTC. This translates into CASSLGGWGSNEQFL.

To note about this clonotype: Possible read error: a much larger clone is one base away. Since the CDR3 does not end with the conserved phenylalanine or tryptophan, this likely comes from a read error. The V and J genes are TRBV4-1 and TRBJ1-1; D is undetermined. Trimming took off 1 base at V and 2 bases at J, with 8 bases between the two ends. Germline V gene sequence: CDR1 MGHRA, CDR2 YSYEKL. The CDR3 spans 14 residues. CDR3 protein: CASSQGAVNTEAFI. The CDR3 bases are TGCGCCAGCAGCCAAGGGGCGGTTAACACTGAAGCTTTCATT.

Details on this clonotype: A junction end diverges from the germline sequence, so it may reflect a read error. The chain is built from TRBV7-8 and TRBJ2-5, with TRBD2 matching over 15 bases. This CDR3 spans 18 amino acids. Germline-derived CDR1 and CDR2 are SGHVS and FQNEAQ. In nucleotides, the CDR3 is TGTGTCAGCAGCTTAGGAGGGACTAGCGGGAGGTTTCGGGAGACCCAGTACTTC. As protein: CVSSLGGTSGRFRETQYF.

With respect to this clonotype: The germline gene is not matched at one end of the junction; a read error may be the cause. The genes are TRBV30 and TRBJ2-7; TRBD2 agrees at 11 bases. CDR3 length: 15 residues. Germline CDR1 GTSNPN, CDR2 SVGIG (reference sequence). Written as DNA, the CDR3 is TGTGCCTGCCCCACTAGCGGGAGCGTAATCAGCGAGCAGAACTTC. Its protein product is CACPTSGSVISEQNF.

On this clonotype itself: A read error is possible here, since a much larger clone lies one base away. The chain recombines TRBV6-1 with TRBJ1-1; a possible D gene is TRBD1 (5 bases). Per germline, CDR1 MNHNS and CDR2 SASEGT. The CDR3 totals 14 residues. This CDR3 is CDSRIHGADTEAFF. The CDR3, as DNA: TGTGACAGCAGGATTCATGGGGCGGACACTGAAGCTTTCTTT.

Regarding this clonotype: A read error may produce the germline difference seen at one junction end. This rearrangement joins TRBV11-2 to TRBJ2-7, with 11 positions matching TRBD1. Per germline, CDR1 SGHAT and CDR2 FQNNGV. The CDR3 extends over 15 amino acids. CDR3 sequence reads: CTSSLRDRGTYGQYF. The CDR3 region has the DNA TGTACCAGCAGCTTAAGGGACAGGGGGACCTACGGGCAGTACTTC.

On this clonotype itself: At one boundary the junction diverges from the germline segment, which might be a read error. CDR3 residues: CDSSPGTGGNYEQYF. CDR3 DNA sequence: TGTGACAGCAGCCCCGGGACGGGAGGCAACTACGAGCAGTACTTC. This chain connects TRBV11-3 to TRBJ2-7; 7 bases match TRBD2. Germline V gene data show CDR1 as SGHNT and CDR2 as YENEEA. The CDR3 length is 15 residues.

Worth noting for this clonotype: Possible read error: a much larger clone is one base away. The chain combines TRBV4-2 with TRBJ1-4; D call uncertain. There are 17 residues in the CDR3. Germline V lookup: CDR1 LGHNA, CDR2 YNFKEQ. The germline V and J ends were trimmed by 2 bases and 0 bases, with 13 bases remaining between them. This CDR3 reads CASSQSAYGTTNEKLFF. CDR3 nucleotide sequence: TGTGCCAGCAGCCAATCCGCTTACGGGACAACTAATGAAAAACTGTTTTTT.

Remarks on this clonotype: The conserved phenylalanine or tryptophan normally closing the CDR3 is absent here, so this likely arose from a read error. The rearrangement links TRBV11-2 to TRBJ2-1; no clear D gene. The CDR3 spans 14 residues. Germline CDR1 SGHAT, CDR2 FQNNGV. For the CDR3, the DNA is TGTGCTAGCAGCTTAGAATTGCGGATCAATGAGCAGTTCATC. Protein: CASSLELRINEQFI.

This clonotype was detected many times. The chain recombines TRBV28 with TRBJ2-1; possibly TRBD1 or TRBD2 for D (6 bases each). V lost 5 bases to trimming and J lost 15 bases, with 17 bases between them. The CDR3 has 12 residues. The germline gives CDR1 MDHEN, CDR2 SYDVKM. The CDR3 region is CASSPRGGSGFF. The CDR3 region has the DNA TGTGCCAGCAGTCCCAGAGGGGGGTCGGGGTTCTTC.